These 5 T cell receptor beta chains share one sample of origin, sequenced in a study of CD8+ T cells in alopecia areata. RNA was isolated and reverse transcribed to cDNA, the sequencing template. Profiling relied on immunoSEQ multiplex PCR, and the TCRdb table lists in-frame clones only, not all of them. This table has about 130,000 clones, roughly three fifths appearing once. The specimen comprised CD4+ T cells sorted from blood, sampled at week 0. The source is a human donor with alopecia areata.

The chain carries TRBV2 and TRBJ2-5, with D uncertain. The CDR3 runs to 14 residues. Germline CDR1 and CDR2: SNHLY and FYNNEI. The V and J ends lost 4 bases and 2 bases respectively, with 11 bases between them. Here the CDR3 reads CASSVMGIQETQYF. In DNA form, the CDR3 reads TGTGCCAGCAGTGTTATGGGCATACAAGAGACCCAGTACTTC.

The J gene is TRBJ1-6, the V gene TRBV18, with D uncertain. CDR3 length: 13 amino acids. Germline assignment: CDR1 KGHSH and CDR2 LQKENI. V was clipped by 3 bases and J by 7 bases, with 7 bases between them. Here the CDR3 DNA reads TGTGCCAGCTCACCGACTGGGAATTCACCCCTCCACTTT. Its translation: CASSPTGNSPLHF.

This clone was counted between two and nine times. In DNA, the CDR3 is TGCGCCAGCACGGGACGCAGCTCGAACACCGGGGAGCTGTTTTTT. Its protein product is CASTGRSSNTGELFF. The chain recombines TRBV5-1 with TRBJ2-2, with D tentatively TRBD1 or TRBD2 (5 bases each). This CDR3 comprises 15 residues. CDR1 is SGHRS, CDR2 YFSETQ, per germline. Trimming pared 6 bases from V and 0 bases from J, leaving 12 bases between. The whole variable domain, filled in from reference TRBV5-1 and TRBJ2-2, reads KAGVTQTPRYLIKTRGQQVTLSCSPISGHRSVSWYQQTPGQGLQFLFEYFSETQRNKGNFPGRFSGRQFSNSRSEMNVSTLELGDSALYLCASTGRSSNTGELFFGEGSRLTVL.

The V gene is TRBV15, the J gene TRBJ1-5; D is uncertain. This CDR3 has 15 amino acids. CDR1 and CDR2 from the germline V gene are LNHNV and YYDKDF (reference sequence). Trimming took off 0 bases at V and 0 bases at J, with 6 bases between the two ends. In DNA form, the CDR3 reads TGTGCCACCAGCAGAGAGGGGTATAGCAATCAGCCCCAGCATTTT. Translation gives CATSREGYSNQPQHF.

The chain carries TRBV28 and TRBJ2-5; D not resolved. CDR3 length equals 12 residues. V was pared by 2 bases and J by 2 bases, with 3 bases between. Looked up from germline, CDR1 is MDHEN and CDR2 is SYDVKM. The CDR3 loop reads CASSLGQETQYF. The CDR3 DNA is TGTGCCAGCAGTTTAGGTCAAGAGACCCAGTACTTC.